The sequence of this TCR beta chain was determined in a study of sequential checkpoint blockade in melanoma. The sample's treatment: randomized to nivolumab then ipilimumab (arm A) or the reverse (arm B). The data were produced by immunoSEQ multiplex PCR, yet TCRdb's version contains in-frame clones alone and is incomplete. The table shows about 540 clones, with 20% to 25% occurring only once. The germline V and J ends were trimmed by 0 bases and 7 bases, with 11 bases remaining between them. The CDR3 has 14 residues. CDR1 and CDR2 (germline): SGHRS, YFSETQ. The sequences come from tumor tissue (inferred from file names), collected from a patient given nivolumab and ipilimumab in sequence. This receptor was obtained from a human donor with melanoma. V and J are TRBV5-1 and TRBJ2-1; a possible D gene is TRBD1 (5 bases). The CDR3 sequence is CASSLARVTNEQFF. DNA of the CDR3: TGCGCCAGCAGCTTGGCCAGGGTAACTAATGAGCAGTTCTTC.